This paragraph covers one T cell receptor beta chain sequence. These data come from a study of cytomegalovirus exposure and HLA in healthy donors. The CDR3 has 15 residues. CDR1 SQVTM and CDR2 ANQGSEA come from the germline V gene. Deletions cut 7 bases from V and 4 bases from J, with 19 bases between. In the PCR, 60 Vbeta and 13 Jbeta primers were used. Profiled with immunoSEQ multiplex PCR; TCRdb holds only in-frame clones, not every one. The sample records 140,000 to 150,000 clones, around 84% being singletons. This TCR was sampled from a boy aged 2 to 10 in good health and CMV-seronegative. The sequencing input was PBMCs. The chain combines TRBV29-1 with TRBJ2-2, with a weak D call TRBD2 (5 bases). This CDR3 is CSAGLKVGGTGELFF. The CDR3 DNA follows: TGCAGCGCTGGACTCAAGGTTGGTGGCACCGGGGAGCTGTTTTTT.